Reported below is one TCR beta chain. What antigen it recognizes has not been identified. No much larger clone is present one base from it, and per-base qualities are unavailable. The entry originates in a study of blood T cell repertoires in COVID-19 (dated by TCRdb to about 2020). Notes on the research overall: Samples from collaborators originated in the United States, Italy and Spain and spanned both the acute and convalescent phases of COVID-19. Samples were obtained from the ongoing ImmuneRACE study (first 160 participants) and from approximately 1,200 subjects provided by 6 global collaborators. The repertoires were made available in a free public database intended to serve as a resource for research on the immune response to SARS-CoV-2. Where HLA class I and class II types were available, the types were taken from metadata supplied by the sample provider, not from assay-based typing. The material from the prospective study consisted of cDNA or gDNA derived from T cells, B-cell-depleted T cells, or PBMCs. Subjects who had been exposed to COVID-19, were actively infected with it, or had recovered from it provided the deeply sampled blood TCRbeta repertoires that made up the dataset. Nearly every sample came with metadata listing a de-identified subject ID, COVID-19 status, age in years and sex.

TCRbeta CDR3 regions were amplified from genomic DNA by means of the immunoSEQ Assay, a bias-controlled multiplex PCR. The study's own analysis went as follows. The number of nucleated cells in each sample was estimated by amplification of reference gene primers within the assay. To quantify the absolute abundance of each unique TCRbeta CDR3 rearrangement, sequence reads were collapsed and filtered. For each sample, productive Simpson clonality was calculated as the square root of Simpson's diversity index over productive rearrangements. This immuneACCESS table, as held by TCRdb, lists in-frame sequences with V and J called but not all clones. Of the missing ones, under half trace to an unresolved V gene in checked studies; the others have no known cause. Clone size and V and J calls were adopted from that table, with D and trimming inferred from the DNA. For this sample the table gives roughly 150,000 clones, of which approximately 80% were detected only once. The ten largest clones capture about 7.8% of the sample.

Collaborating institutions collected whole blood in K2EDTA tubes following their own protocols. For TCRbeta analysis, collaborators shipped samples as frozen whole blood, isolated PBMCs, or DNA extracted from either of those sample types. Summary of the overall study and its limitations: How much clinical and demographic metadata was included differed by source and by participant, and the metadata was provided uncurated.

Sequenced: peripheral blood. The TCR originated in a woman between 45 and 65 years old in a cohort sampled during active or convalescent COVID-19.

The CDR3 sequence is CATSRDRGQETQYF. The bases read TGTGCCACCAGCAGAGACAGGGGACAAGAGACCCAGTACTTC. The chain is encoded by TRBV15 joined to TRBJ2-5, with a weak D call of TRBD1 (6 bases match). Looking up the germline V gene (reference sequence) yields CDR1 LNHNV and CDR2 YYDKDF. V was cut back by 0 bases and J by 2 bases, leaving a gap of 7 bases between them. Taken from cysteine to phenylalanine, the CDR3 has 14 residues. The only DNA kept is the CDR3, 42 bases in frame from the first base.